This passage covers 12 T cell receptor beta chains from one sample sequenced in a study of CD8+ T cells in alopecia areata. RNA extraction and reverse transcription yielded cDNA as sequencing template. Only in-frame clones appear in the TCRdb table, and some are missing; sequencing was by immunoSEQ multiplex PCR. Of 200,000 to 250,000 clones listed, 67% are singletons. Sequenced here: CD4+ T cells sorted from blood, sampled at week 0. The receptors come from a human donor with alopecia areata.

The chain is built from TRBV4-3 and TRBJ2-7; 7 bases line up with TRBD2. The CDR3 loop spans 19 amino acids. Per germline, CDR1 LGHNA and CDR2 YSLEER. After removal of 1 base from V and 3 bases from J, the junction contained 18 bases not matched to a gene. CDR3 residues: CASSQAPPFAGGDYYEQYF. CDR3 nucleotide sequence: TGCGCCAGCAGCCAAGCCCCCCCCTTCGCCGGTGGGGACTACTACGAGCAGTACTTC.

The V gene is TRBV7-3, the J gene TRBJ1-1, with 8 bases matching TRBD1. After removal of 1 base from V and 7 bases from J, the junction contained 8 bases not matched to a gene. This CDR3 has 15 residues. Germline V lookup: CDR1 SGHTA, CDR2 FQGTGA. The CDR3 sequence is CASSLKAGGGGEAFF. The CDR3, as DNA: TGTGCCAGCAGCTTAAAGGCAGGGGGCGGAGGTGAAGCTTTCTTT.

This chain uses TRBV6-5 with TRBJ1-1, with D hard to call. The V gene lost 5 bases and the J gene lost 4 bases, with 17 bases spanning the gap. The CDR3 contains 15 residues. Looked up from germline, CDR1 is MNHEY and CDR2 is SVGAGI. CDR3 DNA: TGTGCCAGCAGTGTACTGGTCGGAGAGGGCACTGAAGCTTTCTTT. This encodes CASSVLVGEGTEAFF.

In DNA, the CDR3 is TGCAGCGTTAACAGGGGTGGCTCCTACAATGAGCAGTTCTTC. As protein: CSVNRGGSYNEQFF. The rearrangement links TRBV29-1 to TRBJ2-1; 7 bases agree with TRBD1. The V gene's germline CDR1 is SQVTM and CDR2 ANQGSEA. This CDR3 spans 14 amino acids. With 5 bases clipped from V and 0 bases from J, the junction kept 4 bases outside the gene matches.

This clone was counted a few times. The J gene is TRBJ2-1, the V gene TRBV11-2; the match to TRBD1 covers 8 bases. J lost 9 bases, V lost 5 bases, and 15 bases had no gene match. The germline CDR1 and CDR2 sequences are SGHAT and FQNNGV. The CDR3 has 16 residues. CDR3 residues: CASSLAGGVGLGEQFF. For the CDR3, the DNA is TGTGCCAGCAGCCTAGCAGGGGGCGTGGGTTTGGGTGAGCAGTTCTTC.

This clone was picked up a small number of times. The V and J genes are TRBV29-1 and TRBJ1-4; D uncertain. V lost 0 bases to trimming and J lost 8 bases, with 13 bases between them. This CDR3 has 14 amino acids. In germline, CDR1 is SQVTM, CDR2 ANQGSEA. CDR3 sequence reads: CSVEDHGGREKLFF. The CDR3 nucleotides read TGCAGCGTTGAAGATCATGGTGGGAGGGAAAAACTGTTTTTT.

The chain couples TRBV9 to TRBJ1-1, with D hard to call. The CDR3 is 15 amino acids. The V gene lost 0 bases and the J gene lost 1 base, with 10 bases spanning the gap. Germline values: CDR1 SGDLS, CDR2 YYNGEE. CDR3 sequence reads: CASSVGATGNTEAFF. The CDR3 coding sequence is TGTGCCAGCAGCGTAGGTGCGACCGGGAACACTGAAGCTTTCTTT.

The chain links TRBV5-4 to TRBJ2-4, with D perhaps given as TRBD1 or TRBD2 (5 bases each). Germline lookup yields CDR1 SGHNT and CDR2 YYREEE (reference sequence). The V end was cut by 0 bases, the J end by 1 base, with 8 bases between. CDR3 size: 15 residues. CDR3 amino acids: CASSLAEGAKNIQYF. CDR3 coding DNA: TGTGCCAGCAGCTTGGCCGAGGGGGCCAAAAACATTCAGTACTTC.

The chain uses TRBV29-1 and TRBJ1-3; D is perhaps TRBD1 (5 bases). This CDR3 has 13 residues. V shed 6 bases and J shed 2 bases, with 11 bases lying between them. Germline CDR1 is SQVTM and CDR2 is ANQGSEA. CDR3: CSVRGMAGNTIYF. The CDR3 DNA sequence: TGCAGCGTGCGGGGGATGGCTGGAAACACCATATATTTT.

Details on this clone: Lacking the conserved final phenylalanine or tryptophan, this CDR3 likely reflects a read error. The CDR3: CASSELRNTEAFS. DNA for the CDR3: TGTGCCAGTAGCGAACTAAGGAACACTGAAGCTTTCTCT. The chain is built from TRBV19 and TRBJ1-1; no definite D call. This CDR3 comprises 13 residues. V was clipped by 6 bases and J by 1 base, with 9 bases between them. The germline V gene encodes CDR1 LNHDA and CDR2 SQIVND (reference sequence).

V and J are TRBV2 and TRBJ1-6; no clear D. Germline V gene data show CDR1 as SNHLY and CDR2 as FYNNEI. Trimming stripped 9 bases from V and 0 bases from J, with 18 bases between. The CDR3 has 17 amino acids. For the CDR3, the DNA is TGTGCCAGTCTCCCCCCAGGAGAAAGCTCCTATAATTCACCCCTCCACTTT. As protein: CASLPPGESSYNSPLHF.

This chain connects TRBV2 to TRBJ1-4, with D unclear. The V gene's germline CDR1 is SNHLY and CDR2 FYNNEI. Between the trimmed V and J ends, which lost 6 bases and 0 bases, there was a span of 8 bases. CDR3 size: 14 residues. The CDR3 DNA sequence: TGTGCCAGCAGGCCTGATACAACTAATGAAAAACTGTTTTTT. Encoded protein: CASRPDTTNEKLFF.